Sequencing of this T cell receptor (beta chain) was carried out in a study of T-cell reconstitution after alpha-beta-depleted transplantation in children. Remarks on this clonotype: Its antigen is as yet unknown.

The CDR3 runs to 17 residues. Germline V gene data show CDR1 as KGHDR and CDR2 as SFDVKD. V was pared by 1 base and J by 2 bases, with 15 bases between. This sample's TCRbeta library carried unique molecular identifier barcodes. TCRdb independently ran MiXCR on the PCR reads; one entry per CDR3 protein. The data show hundreds of thousands of distinct CDR3 sequences, under 15% seen once. Study-wide points: After transplant, at about two months, alpha-beta T cells were reportedly derived from several hundred expanded graft clones. T-cell numbers and diversity, one year after transplant, stemmed largely from T cells that were newly produced. Day-60 TCRbeta diversity that was high in some patients was derived from surviving recipient T cells and thymic progenitors.

J is TRBJ2-3 and V is TRBV24-1, with D possibly being TRBD2 (7 bases). The TCR comes from a male patient between 5 and 17 years old who had a stem cell transplant for acute myeloid leukemia, so the T cells may come from the graft donor. The source material was PBMCs, mostly from graft donor cells, sampled 360 days after TCRalphabeta/CD19-depleted stem cell transplant. The CDR3 protein is CATSDFTGGSNTDTQYF. The CDR3 bases are TGTGCCACCAGTGATTTTACGGGGGGCAGCAACACAGATACGCAGTATTTT.